The 18 T cell receptor beta chains in this list originate from one sample, sequenced in a study of T cell responses to AZD1222 COVID-19 vaccine. Generated by immunoSEQ multiplex PCR, the TCRdb table keeps only in-frame clones and is missing some. The sample lists some 100,000 clones, about 85% occurring once. This sample comprised peripheral blood, obtained on day 0 of AZD1222 vaccination. The receptors derive from an adult in good health.

V gene TRBV19 combines with J gene TRBJ1-3; D not resolved. The CDR3 sequence is 16 residues long. CDR1 LNHDA and CDR2 SQIVND come from the germline V gene (reference sequence). V was clipped by 0 bases and J by 0 bases, with 9 bases between them. CDR3 nucleotide sequence: TGTGCCAGTAGTATAGATTCCTGGAGCTCTGGAAACACCATATATTTT. Residues: CASSIDSWSSGNTIYF.

J is TRBJ1-2 and V is TRBV29-1, with a possible D match to TRBD1 (5 bases). Trimming took 6 bases from V and 3 from J, leaving 11 bases between them. There are 12 residues in the CDR3. Germline CDR1 SQVTM, CDR2 ANQGSEA. The CDR3 DNA sequence: TGCAGCGTGATAGGGACGGACTATGGCTACACCTTC. Translated: CSVIGTDYGYTF.

The chain recombines TRBV7-2 with TRBJ2-3; possibly TRBD1 for D (5 bases). CDR3 size: 16 residues. The germline CDR1 and CDR2 sequences are SGHTA and FQGNSA. V was trimmed by 6 bases and J by 5 bases, leaving 21 bases between them. CDR3 nucleotide sequence: TGTGCCAGCAGTGTCCCTGCGACAGCGCCCGAAGATACGCAGTATTTT. Translating gives CASSVPATAPEDTQYF.

The J gene is TRBJ2-7, the V gene TRBV7-9; D is unresolved. Trimming cost V 5 bases and J 3 bases, with 11 bases left between them. The germline V gene has CDR1 SEHNR and CDR2 FQNEAQ (reference sequence). The CDR3 contains 13 residues. CDR3 loop: CASSPSAFYEQYF. For the CDR3, the DNA is TGTGCCAGCAGCCCCTCGGCCTTCTACGAGCAGTACTTC.

The chain carries TRBV9 and TRBJ2-7, with D maybe TRBD2 (6 bases). The CDR3 consists of 14 residues. Between the trimmed V and J ends, which lost 0 bases and 7 bases, there was a span of 14 bases. CDR1 is SGDLS and CDR2 is YYNGEE in the germline V gene. CDR3 region: CASSVDVAGGEQYF. CDR3 coding DNA: TGTGCCAGCAGCGTAGATGTGGCAGGAGGGGAGCAGTACTTC.

This clone came up a few times. The chain is built from TRBV18 and TRBJ1-4; 7 bases are shared with TRBD1. J gave up 5 bases and V 4 bases, and 4 bases lay outside the gene matches. The CDR3 extends over 14 amino acids. In germline, CDR1 is KGHSH, CDR2 LQKENI. The CDR3 protein is CASSLTGVNEKLFF. The CDR3, as DNA: TGTGCCAGCTCACTCACAGGGGTCAATGAAAAACTGTTTTTT.

This chain connects TRBV11-3 to TRBJ2-7; TRBD1 aligns across 7 bases. CDR3 size: 13 residues. V trimming: 8 bases; J trimming: 4 bases; junction bases outside the gene matches: 8. The germline CDR1 and CDR2 sequences are SGHNT and YENEEA. DNA for the CDR3: TGTGCCAGCGGAGACAGGGTAGGGTACGAGCAGTACTTC. This codes for CASGDRVGYEQYF.

This rearrangement joins TRBV5-8 to TRBJ1-2, with D tentatively TRBD1 (6 bases). Per the germline V gene, CDR1 is SGHTS and CDR2 is YDEGEE. V lost 0 bases and J 6 bases, leaving 15 bases between the germline ends. The CDR3 spans 15 residues. The chain's CDR3 is CASSLGGEQGHGYTF. CDR3 nucleotide sequence: TGTGCCAGCAGCTTGGGGGGAGAACAGGGTCATGGCTACACCTTC.

V is TRBV19 and J is TRBJ1-5; TRBD1 matches 12 bases. Unmatched junction bases numbered 8, after V lost 9 bases and J lost 5 bases. Germline V gene lookup returns CDR1 LNHDA and CDR2 SQIVND (reference sequence). The CDR3 is made up of 15 amino acids. The CDR3 DNA sequence: TGTGCCAGCTCCACCGGGACAGGGGGCTATCAGCCCCAGCATTTT. Residues: CASSTGTGGYQPQHF.

The chain combines TRBV3-1 (or the pseudogene TRBV3-2) with TRBJ2-7; no definite D call. This CDR3 spans 10 amino acids. Germline V gene lookup returns CDR1 LGHDT and CDR2 YNNKEL (reference sequence). V lost 1 base, J lost 12 bases, and 7 bases lay in between. The DNA for the CDR3 is TGTGCCAGCAGCCAAGCCACAACGTACTTC. This encodes CASSQATTYF.

The chain joins TRBV19 to TRBJ1-1, with TRBD1 identical over 7 bases. Looked up from germline, CDR1 is LNHDA and CDR2 is SQIVND (reference sequence). This CDR3 has 13 amino acids. Unmatched junction bases numbered 2, after V lost 6 bases and J lost 1 base. In nucleotides, the CDR3 is TGTGCCAGTAGGACAGGGAGGAACACTGAAGCTTTCTTT. Its translation is CASRTGRNTEAFF.

This chain uses TRBV27 with TRBJ2-2; TRBD2 aligns across 8 bases. Germline loops: CDR1 MNHEY, CDR2 SMNVEV (reference sequence). The CDR3 loop spans 16 amino acids. Trimming took 2 bases from V and 3 from J; bases not matched to a gene: 5. The DNA of the CDR3 is TGTGCCAGCAGTTTAAGGTCGGGAGGGGACACCGGGGAGCTGTTTTTT. Its translation: CASSLRSGGDTGELFF.

The J gene is TRBJ1-6, the V gene TRBV7-2, with a possible D match to TRBD1 (6 bases). V lost 1 base to trimming and J lost 7 bases, with 11 bases between them. CDR3 length: 15 amino acids. In germline, CDR1 is SGHTA, CDR2 FQGNSA. CDR3 region: CASSLGGTINSPLHF. As DNA, the CDR3 is TGTGCCAGCAGCTTAGGAGGGACAATCAATTCACCCCTCCACTTT.

The chain has TRBV6-5 and TRBJ1-5; tentatively, D is TRBD1 (6 bases). The germline gives CDR1 MNHEY, CDR2 SVGAGI. The CDR3 runs to 14 residues. With 2 bases removed from V and 6 bases from J, the gap between germline ends came to 11 bases. The CDR3 DNA reads as TGTGCCAGCAGTTACAGGGGGAGCGGTCAGCCCCAGCATTTT. Amino acid sequence: CASSYRGSGQPQHF.

This clone was seen more than once but under ten times. The sample carries other DNA sequences with the same CDR3. The chain links TRBV6-1 to TRBJ1-2, with 9 bases lining up with TRBD1. Germline V lookup: CDR1 MNHNS, CDR2 SASEGT. Trimming took 1 base from V and 5 from J; bases not matched to a gene: 8. The CDR3 runs to 16 residues. The CDR3 protein is CASSEVGDRVAYGYTF. The CDR3 bases are TGTGCCAGCAGTGAAGTAGGGGACAGGGTCGCATATGGCTACACCTTC.

This clone was detected a few times. The chain employs TRBV28 and TRBJ1-1; D is uncertain. V was clipped by 3 bases and J by 2 bases, with 10 bases between them. The CDR3 is 14 amino acids. In germline, CDR1 is MDHEN, CDR2 SYDVKM. The CDR3 DNA is TGTGCCAGCAGTTTCCCCAGTTCTAACACTGAAGCTTTCTTT. Protein: CASSFPSSNTEAFF.

This chain joins TRBV7-6 and TRBJ2-4; the match to TRBD1 covers 7 bases. The CDR3 has 18 residues. Looked up from germline, CDR1 is SGHVS and CDR2 is FNYEAQ. The trim removed 1 base at V and 0 bases at J, leaving 9 bases unmatched. CDR3 DNA: TGTGCCAGCAGCTTAGTAACACGGGACAGCTTAGCCAAAAACATTCAGTACTTC. It translates to CASSLVTRDSLAKNIQYF. Drawing the rest from reference TRBV7-6 and TRBJ2-4, the complete variable domain is GAGVSQSPRYKVTKRGQDVALRCDPISGHVSLYWYRQALGQGPEFLTYFNYEAQQDKSGLPNDRFSAERPEGSISTLTIQRTEQRDSAMYRCASSLVTRDSLAKNIQYFGAGTRLSVL.

The chain combines TRBV6-5 with TRBJ1-2; D unresolved. The V gene's germline CDR1 is MNHEY and CDR2 SVGAGI. The CDR3 totals 15 residues. V lost 7 bases and J lost 3, with 18 bases in between. This CDR3 is CASTDGTRRHYGYTF. CDR3 coding DNA: TGTGCCAGCACCGACGGTACCCGGCGCCACTATGGCTACACCTTC.